The rows below give T cell receptor beta chains drawn from one sample of a study of cytomegalovirus exposure and HLA in healthy donors. Method: immunoSEQ multiplex PCR; TCRdb's copy keeps in-frame clones and lacks some. The sample holds over 150,000 clones; roughly four fifths are singletons and the top ten take over 2%. The sequenced sample was PBMCs. The source is a woman aged 25-40 years in good health and CMV-seronegative. The CDR3 runs from the conserved cysteine through the conserved F or W. A D gene is named only where the DNA matches it firmly. Some rows have no size entry. The others give once, few or many, or a class for an expanded clone.

CDR3: CASRGDRTYGYTF; DNA: TGCGCCAGCAGGGGGGACAGGACCTATGGCTACACCTTC; J: TRBJ1-2; V: TRBV10-2; D: TRBD1; size: -
CDR3: CASSSRRNAEAFF; DNA: TGTGCCAGCAGCTCTAGGCGGAACGCTGAAGCTTTCTTT; J: TRBJ1-1; V: TRBV7-9; D: -; size: -
CDR3: CASSQNRGTGLSEQYF; DNA: TGCGCCAGCAGCCAAAATCGGGGGACCGGGTTGAGTGAGCAGTACTTC; J: TRBJ2-5; V: TRBV4-3; D: -; size: -
CDR3: CAIQTGGVTDTQYF; DNA: TGTGCCATACAGACAGGGGGCGTCACAGATACGCAGTATTTT; J: TRBJ2-3; V: TRBV7-9; D: TRBD1; size: -
CDR3: CASNGLAGSTDTQYF; DNA: TGTGCCAGCAATGGACTAGCGGGGTCCACAGATACGCAGTATTTT; J: TRBJ2-3; V: TRBV6-4; D: TRBD2; size: -
CDR3: CASSQGTGYEQYF; DNA: TGCGCCAGCAGCCAAGGAACAGGCTACGAGCAGTACTTC; J: TRBJ2-7; V: TRBV4-1; D: -; size: -
CDR3: CATSRDGGQETQYF; DNA: TGTGCCACCAGCAGAGATGGGGGGCAAGAGACCCAGTACTTC; J: TRBJ2-5; V: TRBV15; D: -; size: -
CDR3: CASSQPTGYTEAFF; DNA: TGTGCCAGCAGCCAGCCGACAGGGTACACTGAAGCTTTCTTT; J: TRBJ1-1; V: TRBV4-2; D: TRBD1; size: -
CDR3: CASSTTYTGSPYEQYF; DNA: TGTGCCAGCAGCACAACTTACACGGGGTCTCCCTACGAGCAGTACTTC; J: TRBJ2-7; V: TRBV5-6; D: -; size: -
CDR3: CASSSYRDPYEQYF; DNA: TGTGCCAGCAGCTCCTACAGGGATCCCTACGAGCAGTACTTC; J: TRBJ2-7; V: TRBV7-6; D: -; size: -
CDR3: CASSTGQGNSPLHF; DNA: TGTGCCAGCAGCACTGGACAGGGTAATTCACCCCTCCACTTT; J: TRBJ1-6; V: TRBV7-9; D: TRBD1; size: -
CDR3: CSVDTGGNEQFF; DNA: TGCAGCGTGGACACAGGGGGCAATGAGCAGTTCTTC; J: TRBJ2-1; V: TRBV29-1; D: TRBD1; size: -
CDR3: CASSQDRGAWTGNNSPLHF; DNA: TGCGCCAGCAGCCAAGATAGGGGGGCCTGGACAGGGAACAATTCACCCCTCCACTTT; J: TRBJ1-6; V: TRBV4-3; D: TRBD1; size: -
CDR3: CASSLRGNYGYTF; DNA: TGTGCCAGCAGTTTAAGGGGCAACTATGGCTACACCTTC; J: TRBJ1-2; V: TRBV28; D: -; size: -
CDR3: CASSLFVRAGGNQPQHF; DNA: TGTGCCAGCAGCTTGTTTGTCAGGGCTGGAGGCAATCAGCCCCAGCATTTT; J: TRBJ1-5; V: TRBV5-6; D: -; size: -
CDR3: CASSQHSPGQGYEQYF; DNA: TGCGCCAGCAGCCAACACTCCCCGGGACAGGGTTACGAGCAGTACTTC; J: TRBJ2-7; V: TRBV4-3; D: TRBD1; size: -
CDR3: CATSRDRRNNEKLFF; DNA: TGTGCCACCAGCAGAGATCGGCGGAATAATGAAAAACTGTTTTTT; J: TRBJ1-4; V: TRBV15; D: -; size: -
CDR3: CASSQGGSGGLETQYF; DNA: TGCGCCAGCAGCCAAGGTGGGTCGGGAGGACTAGAGACCCAGTACTTC; J: TRBJ2-5; V: TRBV4-1; D: TRBD2; size: -
CDR3: CATSRDEKETQYF; DNA: TGTGCCACCAGCAGAGATGAGAAAGAGACCCAGTACTTC; J: TRBJ2-5; V: TRBV15; D: -; size: -
CDR3: CASSIGPSQTQYF; DNA: TGTGCCAGTAGTATAGGGCCTTCCCAGACCCAGTACTTC; J: TRBJ2-5; V: TRBV19; D: -; size: -
CDR3: CASSPSRGGIANQPQHF; DNA: TGTGCCAGTAGTCCAAGCCGAGGCGGCATAGCTAATCAGCCCCAGCATTTT; J: TRBJ1-5; V: TRBV19; D: -; size: -
CDR3: CASSPPNREGETQYF; DNA: TGTGCCAGCTCACCACCGAACAGGGAAGGAGAGACCCAGTACTTC; J: TRBJ2-5; V: TRBV18; D: -; size: -
CDR3: CASSDGTVLLSPLHF; DNA: TGTGCCAGCAGTGACGGGACAGTTCTCCTATCACCCCTCCACTTT; J: TRBJ1-6; V: TRBV6-1; D: TRBD1; size: -
CDR3: CASSLVAGPREQYF; DNA: TGTGCCAGCAGCTTAGTGGCAGGCCCGCGCGAGCAGTACTTC; J: TRBJ2-7; V: TRBV7-2; D: -; size: -
CDR3: CASSPRRDRSAREQYF; DNA: TGTGCCAGCAGCCCCCGACGGGACAGGAGCGCCCGGGAGCAGTACTTC; J: TRBJ2-7; V: TRBV11-2; D: TRBD1; size: -
CDR3: CASSVAQAANYGYTF; DNA: TGTGCCAGCAGCGTAGCACAGGCCGCTAACTATGGCTACACCTTC; J: TRBJ1-2; V: TRBV9; D: -; size: few
CDR3: CASSKGRTPSGANGLTF; DNA: TGTGCCAGCAGCAAAGGACGAACCCCTAGCGGGGCCAACGGCCTGACTTTC; J: TRBJ2-6; V: TRBV21-1; D: -; size: -
CDR3: CSVEVHPEGGYTF; DNA: TGCAGCGTTGAAGTCCACCCGGAGGGGGGCTACACCTTC; J: TRBJ1-2; V: TRBV29-1; D: -; size: -
CDR3: CASSTQRGGLTGELFF; DNA: TGTGCCAGCAGCACCCAGCGGGGGGGCCTCACCGGGGAGCTGTTTTTT; J: TRBJ2-2; V: TRBV9; D: TRBD2; size: -
CDR3: CASSLGAGLAYEQYF; DNA: TGTGCCAGCAGCTTAGGGGCAGGCCTTGCTTACGAGCAGTACTTC; J: TRBJ2-7; V: TRBV7-3; D: -; size: -
CDR3: CATPPSGSNEQYF; DNA: TGTGCCACCCCCCCTAGCGGGAGCAACGAGCAGTACTTC; J: TRBJ2-7; V: TRBV4-2; D: TRBD2; size: -
CDR3: CASEGEYEQYF; DNA: TGTGCCAGCGAGGGGGAGTACGAGCAGTACTTC; J: TRBJ2-7; V: TRBV2; D: -; size: -
CDR3: CASSSSTGQGYEQYF; DNA: TGTGCCAGCAGCTCGTCGACGGGACAGGGCTACGAGCAGTACTTC; J: TRBJ2-7; V: TRBV9; D: TRBD1; size: -
CDR3: CASSLANTEAFF; DNA: TGTGCCAGCAGTTTGGCGAACACTGAAGCTTTCTTT; J: TRBJ1-1; V: TRBV28; D: -; size: -
CDR3: CASSDPPTGGYEQYF; DNA: TGTGCCAGCAGTGACCCTCCGACAGGGGGCTACGAGCAGTACTTC; J: TRBJ2-7; V: TRBV25-1; D: TRBD1; size: -
CDR3: CASSSEGANTGELFF; DNA: TGTGCCAGCAGCTCTGAGGGAGCGAACACCGGGGAGCTGTTTTTT; J: TRBJ2-2; V: TRBV7-9; D: -; size: -
CDR3: CASSQNGGHGYEQYF; DNA: TGTGCCAGCAGCCAGAATGGTGGGCATGGCTACGAGCAGTACTTC; J: TRBJ2-7; V: TRBV7-2; D: -; size: -
CDR3: CAWSLGDSSYEQYF; DNA: TGTGCCTGGAGTCTAGGGGACAGCTCCTACGAGCAGTACTTC; J: TRBJ2-7; V: TRBV30; D: TRBD1; size: -
CDR3: CASSTTGGWRGYTF; DNA: TGTGCCAGCAGCACCACAGGGGGTTGGAGGGGCTACACCTTC; J: TRBJ1-2; V: TRBV5-6; D: TRBD1; size: -
CDR3: CASSVVPGTSGVETQYF; DNA: TGTGCCAGCAGCGTAGTTCCCGGGACTAGCGGGGTAGAGACCCAGTACTTC; J: TRBJ2-5; V: TRBV9; D: TRBD2; size: -
CDR3: CASSLLGQGAQPQHF; DNA: TGTGCCAGCAGTTTATTGGGACAGGGGGCCCAGCCCCAGCATTTT; J: TRBJ1-5; V: TRBV27; D: TRBD1; size: -
CDR3: CASSSPRGEQYF; DNA: TGTGCCAGCAGTTCCCCACGGGGGGAGCAGTACTTC; J: TRBJ2-7; V: TRBV6-5; D: -; size: few
CDR3: CASSAPGQGLAGTEAFF; DNA: TGTGCCAGCAGCGCACCGGGACAGGGATTAGCGGGCACTGAAGCTTTCTTT; J: TRBJ1-1; V: TRBV28; D: TRBD1; size: -
CDR3: CASSLGQGALDEQFF; DNA: TGCGCCAGCAGCTTGGGACAGGGGGCATTGGATGAGCAGTTCTTC; J: TRBJ2-1; V: TRBV5-1; D: TRBD1; size: -
CDR3: CASSEKPGTSNEKLFF; DNA: TGCGCCAGCTCGGAAAAACCCGGGACAAGTAATGAAAAACTGTTTTTT; J: TRBJ1-4; V: TRBV5-1; D: -; size: few